Listed below are T cell receptor beta chains from one sample, sequenced in a study of cytomegalovirus exposure and HLA in healthy donors. Some clones are missing from TCRdb's copy, which holds only in-frame ones; the method was immunoSEQ multiplex PCR. The data contain 110,000 to 150,000 clones, less than 9.5% of them singletons. The sample was PBMCs. These TCRs come from a male donor in good health and CMV-seronegative. Each CDR3 is given with its conserved first and last residue. D genes are given only for firm matches. The size entry is marked missing in some rows and otherwise reads once, few, many or a size class.

j_call v_call d_call clone_size cdr3_nt cdr3_aa
TRBJ2-2 TRBV27 TRBD1 NA TGTGCCAGCAGTTCCCCCCTCCCCGGGACAGGGGGCGGGGACCGCCCCGGGGAGCTGTTTTTT CASSSPLPGTGGGDRPGELFF
TRBJ2-5 TRBV5-1 NA NA TGCGCCAGCAGCTTAGGGGGTCCCGAGACCCAGTACTTC CASSLGGPETQYF
TRBJ2-1 TRBV9 TRBD2 few TGTGCCAGCAGCTCCGCTAGCGGGCGGGTGGGGAATGAGCAGTTCTTC CASSSASGRVGNEQFF
TRBJ2-2 TRBV27 NA NA TGTGCCAGCAGTGTGCCCGGGGCCGGGGAGCTGTTTTTT CASSVPGAGELFF
TRBJ2-1 TRBV20-1 NA NA TGCAGTAGTCTCGGCAATGAGCAGTTCTTC CSSLGNEQFF
TRBJ2-7 TRBV7-2 NA few TGTGCCAGCAGCTTAGTTCAGAACCGTGCCTACGAGCAGTACTTC CASSLVQNRAYEQYF
TRBJ2-5 TRBV28 TRBD1 NA TGTGCCAGCAGTTCATGGACAGGGGGGTCGGAGACCCAGTACTTC CASSSWTGGSETQYF
TRBJ2-7 TRBV7-2 TRBD1 NA TGTGCCAGCAGCCAATGGACAGGGGCGGACTACGAGCAGTACTTC CASSQWTGADYEQYF
TRBJ2-7 TRBV18 NA NA TGTGCCAGCTCACCCCCGGGAAAAGAGGAGCAGTACTTC CASSPPGKEEQYF
TRBJ2-2 TRBV19 NA few TGTGCCAGTAGTAGAACTAGTTTGTCCAACACCGGGGAGCTGTTTTTT CASSRTSLSNTGELFF
TRBJ1-4 TRBV10-3 TRBD1 NA TGTGCCATCAGCCGGGGGGGTGAGAGGGGGCTGGCTAATGAAAAACTGTTTTTT CAISRGGERGLANEKLFF
TRBJ2-7 TRBV4-1 TRBD2 NA TGCGCCAGCAGCCCGGGGACTACCTACGAGCAGTACTTC CASSPGTTYEQYF
TRBJ2-4 TRBV2 TRBD2 NA TGTGCCAGCAGCGAACCGGGACTAGCGGGGGGGGACATTCAGTACTTC CASSEPGLAGGDIQYF
TRBJ2-6 TRBV18 TRBD2 NA TGTGCCAGCTCACCCGGACTAGGGAGCGGGGCCAACGTCCTGACTTTC CASSPGLGSGANVLTF
TRBJ1-5 TRBV28 NA NA TGTGCCAGCAGTGCCGGGTGGTCGAATCAGCCCCAGCATTTT CASSAGWSNQPQHF
TRBJ1-6 TRBV7-9 TRBD1 few TGTGCCAGCAGCGCCCGACAGGGGCGTAATTCACCCCTCCACTTT CASSARQGRNSPLHF
TRBJ1-1 TRBV27 TRBD1 few TGTGCCAGCAGGAAGGGACAGGACACTGAAGCTTTCTTT CASRKGQDTEAFF
TRBJ2-1 TRBV15 NA NA TGTGCCACCAGCAGAGAGGGCGGGGTCCTCTTC CATSREGGVLF
TRBJ2-2 TRBV28 NA NA TGTGCCAGTTACCGGGACTCCTCAGCTTTGAACACCGGGGAGCTGTTTTTT CASYRDSSALNTGELFF
TRBJ1-5 TRBV7-2 TRBD1 once TGTGCCAGCAGCTTAGAAGGGGGCCTTCGACACCCCCAGCATTTT CASSLEGGLRHPQHF
TRBJ2-7 TRBV29-1 TRBD1 NA TGCAGCGTTGTCTTTGGGACAGGGGTCGTGTTTTCCTACGAGCAGTACTTC CSVVFGTGVVFSYEQYF
TRBJ1-2 TRBV15 NA few TGTGCCACCAGCAGAGAGGACAGCTTCTATGGCTACACCTTC CATSREDSFYGYTF
TRBJ2-5 TRBV4-3 NA few TGCGCCAGCAGTCCCACGGCAGGCTTGGGCCAAGAGACCCAGTACTTC CASSPTAGLGQETQYF
TRBJ2-3 TRBV4-1 TRBD2 NA TGCGCCAGCAGCCCCGGGACTAGCGGGAGTACAGATACGCAGTATTTT CASSPGTSGSTDTQYF
TRBJ2-7 TRBV29-1 TRBD2 few TGCAGCGTTGTAGGATTAGCGGGGACCTGGGAGCAGTACTTC CSVVGLAGTWEQYF
TRBJ1-5 TRBV4-3 NA NA TGCGCCAGCAGCCAGGGAGTCACCGAACCCCAGCATTTT CASSQGVTEPQHF
TRBJ1-3 TRBV10-3 NA NA TGTGCCATCAGTGAGCCGGGTGCTGGAAACACCATATATTTT CAISEPGAGNTIYF
TRBJ2-1 TRBV7-2 TRBD1 NA TGTGCCAGCAGCTTATCGAGTGCGCGACAGGGGGCTTCCGCGGGGCAGTTCTTC CASSLSSARQGASAGQFF
TRBJ2-3 TRBV6-4 NA NA TGTGCCAGCAGCCCGGAGCCAGATACGCAGTATTTT CASSPEPDTQYF
TRBJ1-2 TRBV4-3 TRBD1 NA TGCGCCAGCAGCCCAAGACAGGGGGCGGAAATAGGCTACACCTTC CASSPRQGAEIGYTF
TRBJ1-4 TRBV2 TRBD1 few TGTGCCAGCAGTGAAGCCCTGGGGACAGATGAAAAACTGTTTTTT CASSEALGTDEKLFF
TRBJ2-3 TRBV2 TRBD1 NA TGTGCCAGCAGTGGATATAACAGGGGTCGTGACACAGATACGCAGTATTTT CASSGYNRGRDTDTQYF
TRBJ2-6 TRBV10-3 TRBD1 few TGTGCCATCAGTGATCTGGACAGGGTTTTCTCTGGGGCCAACGTCCTGACTTTC CAISDLDRVFSGANVLTF
TRBJ2-7 TRBV27 NA few TGTGCCAGCAGTTTAGGAGGAGCGAGCCGCGAGCAGTACTTC CASSLGGASREQYF
TRBJ2-5 TRBV18 TRBD1 few TGTGCCAGCTCGGCAAAGACAGGGGCGATGGAGACCCAGTACTTC CASSAKTGAMETQYF
TRBJ1-6 TRBV5-4 TRBD1 few TGTGCCAGCAGCCCGGGACAGGGGTTTTCACCCCTCCACTTT CASSPGQGFSPLHF
TRBJ1-1 TRBV9 NA NA TGTGCCAGCAGCGCCGGGTCCCTGATGGAAGCTTTCTTT CASSAGSLMEAFF
TRBJ2-5 TRBV15 TRBD1 few TGTGCCACCAGCAGAGATTTGGCAGGGGGCAGTTCAGAGACCCAGTACTTC CATSRDLAGGSSETQYF
TRBJ2-7 TRBV5-6 NA NA TGTGCCAGCAGCTTCGGGGGGCGGCGAGGGGTTTACGAGCAGTACTTC CASSFGGRRGVYEQYF
TRBJ2-1 TRBV28 TRBD2 NA TGTGCCAGCAGTTTGGGAAGCGGGAGGGCCTTACTCTACAATGAGCAGTTCTTC CASSLGSGRALLYNEQFF
TRBJ1-2 TRBV18 TRBD1 few TGTGCCAGCTCACCAGGAGTGACAGGGGGCCGCCCGATATATGGCTACACCTTC CASSPGVTGGRPIYGYTF
TRBJ2-3 TRBV7-7 TRBD2 few TGTGCCAGCAGCGCGGGACTAGCGGGAGGGATAGATACGCAGTATTTT CASSAGLAGGIDTQYF
TRBJ2-7 TRBV10-3 TRBD1 NA TGTGCCATCAGGCTGGACAGGGGCCTCGAGCAGTACTTC CAIRLDRGLEQYF
TRBJ1-1 TRBV7-6 TRBD1 few TGTGCCAGCAGCCTCGGACAGGGGACTGAAGCTTTCTTT CASSLGQGTEAFF
TRBJ2-5 TRBV11-2 NA NA TGTGCCAGCAGCCTATATGGGGTCGGGGGCCAAGAGACCCAGTACTTC CASSLYGVGGQETQYF